Each of the 21 T cell receptor beta chains below was sequenced from the same sample in a study of T cells in Graves' hyperthyroidism and ophthalmopathy. RNA transcripts provided the source from which TCR beta CDR3 regions were amplified. First-round RT-PCR of the TCR CDR3 relied on the HTBI primer set. MiXCR was run by TCRdb on the multiplex PCR reads, yielding one entry per CDR3 protein. Among hundreds of thousands of distinct CDR3 sequences listed, roughly 14% were seen once. Sequencing was performed on blood. The receptors come from a woman aged 25 to 39 with Graves' hyperthyroidism that later progressed to Graves' ophthalmopathy.

A few counts support this clonotype. The V and J genes are TRBV19 and TRBJ2-1; D possibly corresponds to TRBD2 (5 bases). Germline-derived CDR1 and CDR2 are LNHDA and SQIVND (reference sequence). V dropped 7 bases and J dropped 7 bases, with 14 bases sitting between them. CDR3 length: 13 amino acids. CDR3 loop: CASTYSLANEQFF. The DNA for the CDR3 is TGTGCCAGTACCTACTCGCTAGCTAATGAGCAGTTCTTC. Full variable domain (missing parts from reference TRBV19 and TRBJ2-1): DGGITQSPKYLFRKEGQNVTLSCEQNLNHDAMYWYRQDPGQGLRLIYYSQIVNDFQKGDIAEGYSVSREKKESFPLTVTSAQKNPTAFYLCASTYSLANEQFFGPGTRLTVL.

The V call is TRBV19, the J call TRBJ1-1; D is unresolved. The V gene's germline CDR1 is LNHDA and CDR2 SQIVND (reference sequence). Trimming removed 7 bases at V and 3 bases at J, with 12 bases between. The CDR3 is 13 residues long. The CDR3 here is CASTGSWDTEAFF. DNA of the CDR3: TGTGCCAGTACGGGCAGTTGGGACACTGAAGCTTTCTTT. The full variable domain, with the rest looked up from reference TRBV19 and TRBJ1-1, is DGGITQSPKYLFRKEGQNVTLSCEQNLNHDAMYWYRQDPGQGLRLIYYSQIVNDFQKGDIAEGYSVSREKKESFPLTVTSAQKNPTAFYLCASTGSWDTEAFFGQGTRLTVV.

This clonotype was seen many times. The chain uses TRBV4-2 and TRBJ1-2, with no clear D. The CDR3 is made up of 16 amino acids. Per the germline V gene, CDR1 is LGHNA and CDR2 is YNFKEQ. Trimming took off 0 bases at V and 6 bases at J, with 17 bases between the two ends. CDR3 protein: CASSQDGGPGIHGYTF. In DNA form, the CDR3 reads TGTGCCAGCAGCCAAGACGGTGGCCCTGGGATCCATGGCTACACCTTC.

This clonotype was observed at least ten times. This chain uses TRBV20-1 with TRBJ1-2; no clear D. Germline V gene data show CDR1 as DFQATT and CDR2 as SNEGSKA (reference sequence). The CDR3 has 14 residues. Trimming took 1 base from V and 4 from J, leaving 13 bases between them. The DNA of the CDR3 is TGCAGTGCTAGAGGGACCGGACGGTTCTATGGCTACACCTTC. This gives the protein CSARGTGRFYGYTF.

V usage is TRBV2 and J usage is TRBJ2-2; 8 bases agree with TRBD1. Germline V lookup: CDR1 SNHLY, CDR2 FYNNEI. V trimming: 5 bases; J trimming: 6 bases; junction bases outside the gene matches: 5. This CDR3 is built from 14 residues. The CDR3 nucleotides are TGTGCCAGCAGTTTCCCGACAGGGGCCGGGGAGCTGTTTTTT. Protein product: CASSFPTGAGELFF.

The gene calls are TRBV2 and TRBJ2-7; D is possibly TRBD1 or TRBD2 (5 bases each). The V end lost 4 bases, the J end lost 5 bases, and 18 bases lay between the germline ends. The CDR3 is 15 residues long. Looked up from germline, CDR1 is SNHLY and CDR2 is FYNNEI. In DNA, the CDR3 is TGTGCCAGCAGTGGCCTCGGGACGTCAAAGGACGAGCAGTACTTC. Its protein is CASSGLGTSKDEQYF.

The chain uses TRBV20-1 and TRBJ2-7; a possible D gene is TRBD1 (6 bases). V was shortened by 5 bases and J by 6 bases, with 26 bases between the two germline ends. This CDR3 contains 16 residues. From germline, CDR1 is DFQATT and CDR2 SNEGSKA (reference sequence). The CDR3 DNA reads TGCAGTGCTTTCCCCTACGGGGCAGGGGCATCGGGCGAGCAGTACTTC. Amino acids: CSAFPYGAGASGEQYF.

This clonotype showed up just a few times. The chain joins TRBV30 to TRBJ1-4, with 7 bases fitting TRBD1. The CDR3 is 13 amino acids. Trimming took 7 bases from V and 8 from J; bases not matched to a gene: 10. The germline V gene encodes CDR1 GTSNPN and CDR2 SVGIG (reference sequence). The CDR3 bases are TGTGCCTACCTTCAGGGGGGACGCGAAAAACTGTTTTTT. Protein product: CAYLQGGREKLFF.

The sample holds many counts of this clonotype. This sequence joins TRBV7-3 and TRBJ2-2, with 8 bases identical to TRBD2. The CDR3 is 15 amino acids. The ends lost 5 bases at V and 4 bases at J; junction bases unmatched: 6. Germline-derived CDR1 and CDR2 are SGHTA and FQGTGA. As DNA, the CDR3 is TGTGCCAGCAGCAATGAGGCGGGAGGCACCGGGGAGCTGTTTTTT. Its protein product is CASSNEAGGTGELFF.

This clonotype was detected only a few times. V is TRBV19 and J is TRBJ2-1; TRBD2 aligns across 10 bases. V lost 4 bases, J lost 14 bases, and 5 bases stayed unmatched. Per the germline V gene, CDR1 is LNHDA and CDR2 is SQIVND (reference sequence). This CDR3 has 12 residues. The CDR3 reads CASSTLAGEEFF. CDR3 in DNA: TGTGCCAGTAGTACTCTAGCGGGAGAGGAGTTCTTC.

The V call is TRBV10-1, the J call TRBJ2-3; TRBD1 agrees at 11 bases. V shed 9 bases and J 5 bases; nucleotides not matched to a gene: 4. This CDR3 is 13 amino acids long. Germline CDR1 WNHNN, CDR2 SYGVQD (reference sequence). This chain's CDR3 is CASGTGGIDTQYF. The DNA for the CDR3 is TGCGCCAGTGGGACAGGGGGTATAGATACGCAGTATTTT.

In this sample, this clonotype turned up a few times. The CDR3 nucleotides read TGCGCCAGCAGCCAAGATAGGCTAGCGGGAGTAGATACGCAGTATTTT. Its protein product is CASSQDRLAGVDTQYF. The rearrangement links TRBV4-3 to TRBJ2-3, with TRBD2 identical over 10 bases. The CDR3 is 16 amino acids. Per germline, CDR1 LGHNA and CDR2 YSLEER. V lost 0 bases, J lost 5 bases, and 5 bases stayed unmatched.

This clonotype was detected many times. The rearrangement links TRBV15 to TRBJ2-2, with a tentative D call TRBD1 (5 bases). The CDR3 extends over 14 amino acids. Trimming shortened V by 8 bases and J by 3 bases, and 13 bases separated the two germline ends. Germline CDR1 and CDR2: LNHNV and YYDKDF (reference sequence). CDR3 residues: CATAPSRDTGELFF. The CDR3 coding sequence is TGTGCCACCGCCCCGTCCAGGGACACCGGGGAGCTGTTTTTT.

As concerns this clonotype: A much larger clone lies one base from this, so it may be a read error. This chain uses TRBV6-1 with TRBJ2-6, with 16 nucleotides matching TRBD2. Germline CDR1 MNHNS, CDR2 SASEGT. Germline trimming cut 6 bases from V and 0 bases from J; bases unmatched to any gene: 5. CDR3 length: 19 amino acids. CDR3 DNA: TGTGCCAGCAGGGGACTAGCGGGAGGGGAAAGCTCTGGGGCCAACGTCCTGACTTTC. Translating gives CASRGLAGGESSGANVLTF.

Notes on this clonotype: This clone may be a read error of a much larger clone one base away. This chain uses TRBV19 with TRBJ2-1; D might be TRBD1 (5 bases). The CDR3 covers 16 residues. Trimming pared 4 bases from V and 0 bases from J, leaving 13 bases between. The germline V gene encodes CDR1 LNHDA and CDR2 SQIVND (reference sequence). The CDR3 nucleotides read TGTGCCAGTAGTACAGGGATAGCTAGCTCCTACAATGAGCAGTTCTTC. Amino acid sequence: CASSTGIASSYNEQFF. Looking up the rest from reference TRBV19 and TRBJ2-1 gives the full variable domain: DGGITQSPKYLFRKEGQNVTLSCEQNLNHDAMYWYRQDPGQGLRLIYYSQIVNDFQKGDIAEGYSVSREKKESFPLTVTSAQKNPTAFYLCASSTGIASSYNEQFFGPGTRLTVL.

This clonotype was observed at least ten times. The J gene is TRBJ1-5, the V gene TRBV3-1; no clear D. The V and J ends lost 3 bases and 0 bases respectively, with 6 bases between them. Germline V gene data show CDR1 as LGHDT and CDR2 as YNNKEL (reference sequence). This CDR3 has 14 amino acids. CDR3 residues: CASSQTVSNQPQHF. CDR3 sequence (DNA): TGTGCCAGCAGCCAGACGGTTAGCAATCAGCCCCAGCATTTT.

This clonotype came up many times. This chain links TRBV7-9 with TRBJ2-3, with D unclear. This CDR3 contains 14 residues. V lost 1 base to trimming and J lost 6 bases, with 11 bases between them. The germline V gene has CDR1 SEHNR and CDR2 FQNEAQ (reference sequence). CDR3 amino acids: CASSLGTQWDTQYF. The DNA of the CDR3 is TGTGCCAGCAGCTTAGGAACACAGTGGGATACGCAGTATTTT.

The chain couples TRBV6-2 or TRBV6-3 to TRBJ2-6, with D unclear. The CDR3 extends over 15 amino acids. The V gene's germline CDR1 is MNHEY and CDR2 SVGEGT. V lost 5 bases, J lost 2 bases, and 10 bases lay in between. The CDR3 reads CASSTHSTGANVLTF. The DNA for the CDR3 is TGTGCCAGCAGTACCCATAGCACTGGGGCCAACGTCCTGACTTTC.

This clonotype was counted at least ten times. The chain employs TRBV11-2 and TRBJ2-5, with D unresolved. CDR1 and CDR2 (germline): SGHAT, FQNNGV. CDR3 size: 14 residues. The V and J ends lost 1 base and 0 bases respectively, with 6 bases between them. CDR3 coding DNA: TGTGCCAGCAGCTTAGGCAGCAACCAAGAGACCCAGTACTTC. It codes for CASSLGSNQETQYF.

At least ten counts were recorded for this clonotype. The V call is TRBV3-1, the J call TRBJ2-3, with a weak D call TRBD2 (6 bases). The CDR3 loop spans 16 amino acids. Trimming left V 2 bases short and J 2 bases short, with 14 bases between. Looked up from germline, CDR1 is LGHDT and CDR2 is YNNKEL (reference sequence). CDR3 in DNA: TGTGCCAGCAGCCAAACCCTCGGGACTCTCACAGATACGCAGTATTTT. This sequence encodes CASSQTLGTLTDTQYF.

This clonotype appeared many times. This rearrangement joins TRBV6-4 to TRBJ2-3; maybe TRBD2 (5 bases). CDR3 length: 15 amino acids. Germline V gives CDR1 MRHNA, CDR2 SNTAGT. Trimming took off 4 bases at V and 4 bases at J, with 15 bases between the two ends. CDR3 DNA sequence: TGTGCCAGCAGTGCCGGAGAGGGAGAGGCAGATACGCAGTATTTT. Protein product: CASSAGEGEADTQYF.